This T cell receptor beta chain was recorded in a study of T-cell memory formation after mild COVID-19. Remarks on this clonotype: Its antigen is undetermined.

Regarding the study as a whole: That cross-reactive memory joined was suggested by some responding clones appearing in pre-infection memory. Clones which contracted sat mainly in CM and EM if CD4+, and in EMRA if CD8+.

TCRdb re-derived calls from the 5' RACE reads in MiXCR, one entry per CDR3 protein. The sample gives about 400,000 distinct CDR3 sequences, over 15% of which show up once; roughly a fifth is in the top ten. Sequenced material: PBMCs or a T cell subset sorted from them (not recorded which). The clonotype comes from a man younger than 35 who had mild COVID-19 (a few samples of this study predate the infection). Cell type and time point are not known.

In nucleotides, the CDR3 is TGCAGTGCTTCGGCGGCGACCAAAAACATTCAGTACTTC. Amino acid sequence: CSASAATKNIQYF. The V call is TRBV20-1, the J call TRBJ2-4; D not resolved. Trimming took off 5 bases at V and 2 bases at J, with 10 bases between the two ends. This CDR3 is 13 amino acids long. Germline loops: CDR1 DFQATT, CDR2 SNEGSKA (reference sequence).